The T cell receptor beta chain described here comes from a study of neurological immune-mediated disorders. Overall study results and limits: Expanded clones shared no CDR3 amino acid sequences across subjects, suggesting private repertoires in all groups. TCR clonal expansion peaked in HTLV-1-associated myelopathy patients and was lowest in multiple sclerosis patients.

The cDNA was produced through 5'RACE with 10-nucleotide random UMIs. TCRdb fed the 5' RACE reads into MiXCR, producing one record per CDR3 protein. The sample lists around 44,000 distinct CDR3 sequences; about 14% were seen once. Trimming took 0 bases from V and 7 from J, leaving 19 bases between them. CDR3 length equals 16 residues. Germline CDR1 reads WSHSY; CDR2 reads SAAADI. This clonotype was found a few times. Its matching antigen is unknown. Sorted libraries were derived from roughly 1 million CD4+ or CD8+ T cells. The V and J genes are TRBV10-2 and TRBJ2-7; TRBD2 might be the D (7 bases). The sequence came from a woman aged 60-75 years with HTLV-1-associated myelopathy (HAM/TSP). Sequencing was done on a sample of CD4+ T cells from blood. CDR3 bases: TGCGCCAGCAGTGAGTCCGGCGGGGGCCCCTTATGGGAGCAGTACTTC. This sequence encodes CASSESGGGPLWEQYF.